This paragraph covers one T cell receptor beta chain sequence. What it recognizes is unknown. These data are taken from a study of cytomegalovirus exposure and HLA in healthy donors. Study results and caveats: Per a later analysis, HLA-associated TCR beta chains showed more clonal expansion than other, equally common TCR beta chains.

Both 60 Vbeta primers and 13 Jbeta primers went into the PCR. Profiling relied on immunoSEQ multiplex PCR, and the TCRdb table lists in-frame clones only, not all of them. The sample records more than 95,000 clones, 55% to 75% being singletons. V dropped 6 bases and J dropped 7 bases, with 15 bases sitting between them. Per germline, CDR1 SGHAT and CDR2 FQNNGV. This CDR3 has 14 amino acids. The V and J genes are TRBV11-2 and TRBJ1-4, with TRBD1 as a possible D gene (5 bases). Sequenced: PBMCs. The source is a man between 60 and 75 years old in good health and CMV-seronegative. The CDR3 coding sequence is TGTGCCAGCAGGGCGGCAGGGCTGGCTGAAAAACTGTTTTTT. Translating gives CASRAAGLAEKLFF.